Each of the 25 T cell receptor beta chains below was sequenced from the same sample in a study of blood T cell repertoires in COVID-19. The protocol was immunoSEQ multiplex PCR, while the TCRdb copy is restricted to in-frame clones and leaves out a portion. The repertoire consists of about 40,000 clones, with 81% occurring once and the leading ten covering approximately 30%. The sequenced material came from peripheral blood. These TCRs come from an elderly man with active or convalescent COVID-19.

The rearrangement joins TRBV6-6 to TRBJ1-6, with D possibly matching TRBD1 (6 bases). The germline V gene has CDR1 MNHNY and CDR2 SVGAGI (reference sequence). The V end was cut by 4 bases, the J end by 4 bases, with 8 bases between. The CDR3 runs 14 residues. The CDR3 nucleotides are TGTGCCAGCAGTTCCGGGACATATAATTCACCCCTCCACTTT. It codes for CASSSGTYNSPLHF.

The rearrangement links TRBV5-1 to TRBJ1-1; no reliable D call. The V end lost 0 bases, the J end lost 7 bases, and 10 bases lay between the germline ends. The germline CDR1 and CDR2 sequences are SGHRS and YFSETQ. The CDR3 loop spans 13 amino acids. The CDR3 region is CASSLEREGEAFF. In nucleotides, the CDR3 is TGCGCCAGCAGCTTGGAAAGAGAGGGTGAAGCTTTCTTT. Looking up the rest from reference TRBV5-1 and TRBJ1-1 gives the full variable domain: KAGVTQTPRYLIKTRGQQVTLSCSPISGHRSVSWYQQTPGQGLQFLFEYFSETQRNKGNFPGRFSGRQFSNSRSEMNVSTLELGDSALYLCASSLEREGEAFFGQGTRLTVV.

This clone has only a few counts. The rearrangement uses TRBV18 and TRBJ1-3, with 8 bases matching TRBD1. Looked up from germline, CDR1 is KGHSH and CDR2 is LQKENI. V trimming: 3 bases; J trimming: 4 bases; junction bases outside the gene matches: 5. The CDR3 totals 15 residues. The CDR3 DNA is TGTGCCAGCTCACCCCTGGACAGGGAAGGAAACACCATATATTTT. Its protein is CASSPLDREGNTIYF.

Here the CDR3 reads CASSTRDRGGGELFF. CDR3 nucleotides: TGTGCCAGTAGTACCCGGGACAGGGGTGGCGGGGAGCTGTTTTTT. The genes are TRBV19 and TRBJ2-2; 10 nucleotides align to TRBD1. Unmatched junction bases numbered 6, after V lost 4 bases and J lost 7 bases. CDR3 length: 15 amino acids. Looked up from germline, CDR1 is LNHDA and CDR2 is SQIVND (reference sequence).

The chain employs TRBV6-2 or TRBV6-3 and TRBJ1-1; D gene unclear. The CDR3 is made up of 16 amino acids. Germline V gene sequence: CDR1 MNHEY, CDR2 SVGEGT. Trimming cost V 0 bases and J 1 base, with 12 bases left between them. CDR3 sequence: CASSYSRGRGNTEAFF. The CDR3 bases are TGTGCCAGCAGTTACTCGAGAGGCCGCGGGAACACTGAAGCTTTCTTT.

The rearrangement joins TRBV7-6 to TRBJ1-1; a possible D gene is TRBD1 (5 bases). Trimming removed 1 base at V and 3 bases at J, with 9 bases between. The CDR3 runs 14 residues. CDR1 and CDR2 from the germline V gene are SGHVS and FNYEAQ. Here the CDR3 reads CASSLVGGDTEAFF. In nucleotides, the CDR3 is TGTGCCAGCAGCTTAGTTGGGGGGGACACTGAAGCTTTCTTT.

A single count supports this clone. The chain combines TRBV11-2 with TRBJ2-7; D is unresolved. This CDR3 is built from 13 residues. CDR1 and CDR2 from the germline V gene are SGHAT and FQNNGV. V dropped 7 bases and J dropped 6 bases, with 16 bases sitting between them. The CDR3 coding sequence is TGTGCCAGCATGTTTTCCTCGATCGGCGAGCAGTACTTC. Translated: CASMFSSIGEQYF. Variable domain in full (rest from reference TRBV11-2 and TRBJ2-7): EAGVAQSPRYKIIEKRQSVAFWCNPISGHATLYWYQQILGQGPKLLIQFQNNGVVDDSQLPKDRFSAERLKGVDSTLKIQPAKLEDSAVYLCASMFSSIGEQYFGPGTRLTVT.

The rearrangement joins TRBV19 to TRBJ2-2; 15 bases match TRBD2. Germline assignment: CDR1 LNHDA and CDR2 SQIVND (reference sequence). V was clipped by 6 bases and J by 7 bases; unmatched bases: 6. CDR3 size: 16 residues. CDR3 nucleotide sequence: TGTGCCAGTAGATCTAGGACTAGCGGGAGGGTCGGGGAGCTGTTTTTT. Protein sequence: CASRSRTSGRVGELFF.

This sequence joins TRBV7-8 and TRBJ2-3, with 11 positions matching TRBD2. The V gene end was trimmed by 3 bases and the J gene end by 2 bases; junction bases not matched to a gene: 10. CDR1 is SGHVS, CDR2 FQNEAQ, per germline. This CDR3 has 18 residues. CDR3 residues: CASSFLRGLADFTDTQYF. The CDR3, as DNA: TGTGCCAGCAGCTTTCTGAGGGGACTAGCGGATTTCACAGATACGCAGTATTTT.

The chain is built from TRBV18 and TRBJ2-2, with 13 bases aligning to TRBD2. The V gene end was trimmed by 2 bases and the J gene end by 7 bases; junction bases not matched to a gene: 22. This CDR3 is built from 22 residues. Per the germline V gene, CDR1 is KGHSH and CDR2 is LQKENI. The CDR3 DNA reads TGTGCCAGCTCACCATTAGAGCGCGACAGGGCCCAACTAGCGGGGGGGCTCGGGGAGCTGTTTTTT. Amino acids: CASSPLERDRAQLAGGLGELFF.

As to this clone: Other DNA sequences in the same sample also yield this CDR3. The chain uses TRBV7-3 and TRBJ2-3, with no clear D. There are 15 residues in the CDR3. Germline V gene lookup returns CDR1 SGHTA and CDR2 FQGTGA. Trimming stripped 3 bases from V and 0 bases from J, with 10 bases between. CDR3 DNA: TGTGCCAGCAGCTTGGGCGTTTCGAGCACAGATACGCAGTATTTT. Protein sequence: CASSLGVSSTDTQYF. Full variable domain (outside the CDR3, taken from reference TRBV7-3 and TRBJ2-3): GAGVSQTPSNKVTEKGKYVELRCDPISGHTALYWYRQSLGQGPEFLIYFQGTGAADDSGLPNDRFFAVRPEGSVSTLKIQRTERGDSAVYLCASSLGVSSTDTQYFGPGTRLTVL.

The rearrangement uses TRBV3-1 (or the pseudogene TRBV3-2) and TRBJ1-3, with D perhaps matching TRBD1 (6 bases). CDR1 is LGHDT and CDR2 is YNNKEL in the germline V gene (reference sequence). The ends were cut back, 1 base at V and 3 bases at J, with 7 bases in the middle. This CDR3 region has 14 residues. In nucleotides, the CDR3 is TGTGCCAGCAGCCAAGGGACAGTTGGAAACACCATATATTTT. It yields the protein CASSQGTVGNTIYF.

The chain uses TRBV18 and TRBJ1-1; D perhaps matches TRBD1 (6 bases). V gave up 1 base and J gave up 0 bases, with 12 bases separating them. CDR1 is KGHSH and CDR2 is LQKENI in the germline V gene. The CDR3 has 16 amino acids. The CDR3 spells CASSPRGLKVNTEAFF. CDR3 bases: TGTGCCAGCTCACCACGGGGGCTAAAAGTGAACACTGAAGCTTTCTTT.

The chain employs TRBV6-5 and TRBJ1-2, with D possibly being TRBD1 (5 bases). Germline V lookup: CDR1 MNHEY, CDR2 SVGAGI. The CDR3 loop spans 11 amino acids. Trimming removed 6 bases at V and 8 bases at J, with 10 bases between. Written as DNA, the CDR3 is TGTGCCAGCAGCGGCGGGGGAGGCTACACCTTC. Amino acids: CASSGGGGYTF.

V gene TRBV19 combines with J gene TRBJ1-2, with 9 positions matching TRBD1. The CDR3 extends over 14 amino acids. V shed 5 bases, J shed 7 bases, and the junction held 8 bases outside the gene matches. Germline CDR1 LNHDA, CDR2 SQIVND (reference sequence). In nucleotides, the CDR3 is TGTGCCAGTAGTGTCCGGGACAGGGTATCTGGCTACACCTTC. Residues: CASSVRDRVSGYTF.

The J gene is TRBJ2-2, the V gene TRBV5-1; D is perhaps TRBD2 (6 bases). Trimming cost V 0 bases and J 4 bases, with 16 bases left between them. The CDR3 extends over 17 amino acids. Per germline, CDR1 SGHRS and CDR2 YFSETQ. For the CDR3, the DNA is TGCGCCAGCAGCTTGGATGTAGGTGCGGGGATCACCGGGGAGCTGTTTTTT. Its translation is CASSLDVGAGITGELFF.

The chain uses TRBV14 and TRBJ2-1; 10 nucleotides line up with TRBD2. CDR1 SGHDN and CDR2 FVKESK come from the germline V gene. V shed 3 bases and J 2 bases; nucleotides not matched to a gene: 7. This CDR3 comprises 17 residues. The CDR3: CASSHELTSGPYNEQFF. The CDR3 DNA sequence: TGTGCCAGCAGCCACGAACTGACTAGCGGGCCCTACAATGAGCAGTTCTTC.

The gene calls are TRBV5-1 and TRBJ1-1; possible D gene TRBD1, 5 bases. Trimming took off 4 bases at V and 3 bases at J, with 10 bases between the two ends. From germline, CDR1 is SGHRS and CDR2 YFSETQ. CDR3 length equals 13 residues. The DNA for the CDR3 is TGCGCCAGCAGCATAGGGGTGGACACTGAAGCTTTCTTT. Translation: CASSIGVDTEAFF.

The genes are TRBV4-3 and TRBJ1-6; D unresolved. The CDR3 runs to 14 residues. The germline V and J ends were trimmed by 0 bases and 10 bases, with 10 bases remaining between them. Germline CDR1 LGHNA, CDR2 YSLEER. The CDR3 region has the DNA TGCGCCAGCAGCCAAGATTCCAGCGAGTCACCCCTCCACTTT. Translating gives CASSQDSSESPLHF.

The chain recombines TRBV19 with TRBJ2-7, with TRBD2 identical over 7 bases. CDR3 length: 13 amino acids. CDR1 and CDR2 (germline): LNHDA, SQIVND (reference sequence). Losses at the gene ends were 4 bases for V and 4 bases for J; bases not matched to a gene: 4. The CDR3 nucleotides are TGTGCCAGTAGTACGGGCGGGGGTTACGAGCAGTACTTC. Its translation: CASSTGGGYEQYF.

The V gene is TRBV9, the J gene TRBJ1-2; 8 bases match TRBD1. Germline V gene data show CDR1 as SGDLS and CDR2 as YYNGEE. The V gene end was trimmed by 3 bases and the J gene end by 6 bases; junction bases not matched to a gene: 10. This CDR3 has 15 residues. The CDR3 sequence: CASSGGTGGLDGYTF. In DNA form, the CDR3 reads TGTGCCAGCAGCGGGGGGACAGGAGGCTTAGATGGCTACACCTTC.

This rearrangement joins TRBV19 to TRBJ2-7; D is perhaps TRBD1 (5 bases). Per the germline V gene, CDR1 is LNHDA and CDR2 is SQIVND (reference sequence). The CDR3 length is 16 residues. V lost 6 bases and J lost 5, with 23 bases in between. Written as DNA, the CDR3 is TGTGCCAGTAGCAGGGCCCCTTTAAACGTTCTGGACGAGCAGTACTTC. Encoded protein: CASSRAPLNVLDEQYF.

The rearrangement joins TRBV10-3 to TRBJ2-2; 9 bases are shared with TRBD1. V was clipped by 6 bases and J by 2 bases; unmatched bases: 7. Germline CDR1 is ENHRY and CDR2 is SYGVKD. The CDR3 loop spans 16 amino acids. This CDR3 reads CAIRTGTGINTGELFF. The DNA of the CDR3 is TGTGCCATCAGGACCGGGACAGGGATTAACACCGGGGAGCTGTTTTTT.

The chain couples TRBV7-9 to TRBJ2-1; 10 bases map to TRBD1. Germline CDR1 SEHNR, CDR2 FQNEAQ (reference sequence). The CDR3 length is 15 residues. Germline trimming cut 5 bases from V and 7 bases from J; bases unmatched to any gene: 8. In DNA form, the CDR3 reads TGTGCCAGCAGCACAAGGACAGGGGGTAAGAATGAGCAGTTCTTC. Translating it yields CASSTRTGGKNEQFF.

V gene TRBV5-4 combines with J gene TRBJ2-7; 8 bases line up with TRBD2. This CDR3 is 15 amino acids long. Germline-derived CDR1 and CDR2 are SGHNT and YYREEE (reference sequence). After removal of 0 bases from V and 5 bases from J, the junction contained 7 bases not matched to a gene. The CDR3 DNA follows: TGTGCCAGCAGCTTGGAGGGGACTAGGGGCCACGAGCAGTACTTC. Translating it yields CASSLEGTRGHEQYF. Filled out from reference TRBV5-4 and TRBJ2-7, the complete variable domain reads ETGVTQSPTHLIKTRGQQVTLRCSSQSGHNTVSWYQQALGQGPQFIFQYYREEENGRGNFPPRFSGLQFPNYSSELNVNALELDDSALYLCASSLEGTRGHEQYFGPGTRLTVT.